This T cell receptor (beta chain) is drawn from a study of T cell responses to AZD1222 COVID-19 vaccine. General study points: Of spike-specific TCRs, nearly half reportedly target regions left unmutated in variants. It was only a handful of AZD1222 recipients who were seropositive at baseline. After the peak T cell response, and only then, were repertoires sampled. Spike was spanned by vaccine-associated CD4 TCRs, which were dominant at 160-218 and 743-854.

Germline assignment: CDR1 KGHSH and CDR2 LQKENI. The CDR3 consists of 11 residues. V lost 3 bases, J lost 8 bases, and 7 bases lay in between. Profiled with immunoSEQ multiplex PCR; TCRdb holds only in-frame clones, not every one. Altogether more than 70,000 clones are present, 90% being singletons, with the ten largest covering 2.5% to 4%. Turning to this clone: The antigen is unknown.

This clonotype was obtained from an adult who received the AZD1222 COVID-19 vaccine. Sample: peripheral blood, taken 28 days after the second AZD1222 dose. This chain connects TRBV18 to TRBJ1-2, with D possibly being TRBD1 (5 bases). In nucleotides, the CDR3 is TGTGCCAGCTCACCCAGGGAAGGCTACACCTTC. Protein sequence: CASSPREGYTF.